Sequencing of this TCR beta chain was carried out in a study of blood T cells in healthy people across ages. The CDR3 spans 13 residues. V dropped 0 bases and J dropped 10 bases, with 10 bases sitting between them. Per the germline V gene, CDR1 is SGHDN and CDR2 is FVKESK. Primed by a sample-barcoded 5' primer and a J-beta primer mix, a second PCR proceeded for roughly 6 to 12 cycles. TCRdb analysed the 5' RACE reads with MiXCR anew, one entry per CDR3 protein. Of 1 million or so distinct CDR3 sequences detected, roughly 24% appear once; the ten largest clones hold 0.75%. These data were likewise used in another study, on T cells of mothers and their children.

Sequencing was performed on blood. This rearrangement joins TRBV14 to TRBJ2-1; unclear D gene. The TCR sequence derives from a girl aged 2 to 9 in good health. The CDR3 DNA follows: TGTGCCAGCAGCCAAGATCCCTACGAGGAGCAGTTCTTC. Amino acids: CASSQDPYEEQFF. The variable domain in full, with the rest retrieved from reference TRBV14 and TRBJ2-1, is EAGVTQFPSHSVIEKGQTVTLRCDPISGHDNLYWYRRVMGKEIKFLLHFVKESKQDESGMPNNRFLAERTGGTYSTLKVQPAELEDSGVYFCASSQDPYEEQFFGPGTRLTVL.